A selection of T cell receptor beta chains follows, all from one sample in a study of OX40 agonist ivuxolimab in advanced cancers. Assay: immunoSEQ multiplex PCR; the TCRdb copy retains only in-frame clones and omits some. The profile shows 75,000 to 90,000 clones, 65% to 85% of them singletons. The source material was CD4+ or CD8+ T cells sorted from blood, sampled in a trial of the OX40 agonist ivuxolimab. These receptors came from an adult with an advanced solid tumor such as melanoma, head and neck, liver or kidney cancer. Both conserved end residues are part of each CDR3. A D gene is named only where the DNA matches it firmly. A row's size may be missing; if present it is once, few, many or a size class.

clone size: NA; J gene: TRBJ1-2; V gene: TRBV6-6; D gene: TRBD1; CDR3 DNA: TGTGCCAGCAGTAAAGACACCGGGACAGGGGTCTATGGCTACACCTTC; CDR3 protein: CASSKDTGTGVYGYTF
clone size: NA; J gene: TRBJ2-3; V gene: TRBV9; D gene: TRBD2; CDR3 DNA: TGTGCCAGCAGCGTAAGGACTAGCGGGAGAGGTACAGATACGCAGTATTTT; CDR3 protein: CASSVRTSGRGTDTQYF
clone size: NA; J gene: TRBJ2-5; V gene: TRBV5-4; D gene: TRBD1; CDR3 DNA: TGTGCCAGCAGCACGGGACAGGGGAGGGAGACCCAGTACTTC; CDR3 protein: CASSTGQGRETQYF
clone size: NA; J gene: TRBJ1-4; V gene: TRBV18; D gene: TRBD1; CDR3 DNA: TGTGCCAGCTCATCATCAGGGGGCGCATATGAAAAACTGTTTTTT; CDR3 protein: CASSSSGGAYEKLFF
clone size: once; J gene: TRBJ2-7; V gene: TRBV5-6; D gene: NA; CDR3 DNA: TGTGCCAGCAGCTTTTTTTTGGCGGGGAAGGTCTCCTACGAGCAGTACTTC; CDR3 protein: CASSFFLAGKVSYEQYF
clone size: NA; J gene: TRBJ2-7; V gene: TRBV18; D gene: TRBD2; CDR3 DNA: TGTGCCAGCTCACTGACTAGCGGGAGTTACGAGCAGTACTTC; CDR3 protein: CASSLTSGSYEQYF
clone size: NA; J gene: TRBJ2-1; V gene: TRBV11-3; D gene: TRBD1; CDR3 DNA: TGTGCCAGCAGCCTACGACAGGGAGTTAATGAGCAGTTCTTC; CDR3 protein: CASSLRQGVNEQFF
clone size: NA; J gene: TRBJ1-1; V gene: TRBV9; D gene: NA; CDR3 DNA: TGTGCCAGCAGCCCGACAGGGAACACTGAAGCTTTCTTT; CDR3 protein: CASSPTGNTEAFF
clone size: NA; J gene: TRBJ2-3; V gene: TRBV6-5; D gene: TRBD2; CDR3 DNA: TGTGCCAGCAGTTCGGCGGGAGGGCCAACAGATACGCAGTATTTT; CDR3 protein: CASSSAGGPTDTQYF
clone size: NA; J gene: TRBJ1-4; V gene: TRBV30; D gene: NA; CDR3 DNA: TGTGCCTGGAGTGTAGCGGCAGGTCTTAATTTT; CDR3 protein: CAWSVAAGLNF
clone size: NA; J gene: TRBJ2-3; V gene: TRBV7-8; D gene: NA; CDR3 DNA: TGTGCCAGCAGCCCACAAGTCGTCCGGGATACGCAGTATTTT; CDR3 protein: CASSPQVVRDTQYF
clone size: NA; J gene: TRBJ2-7; V gene: TRBV6-1; D gene: TRBD1; CDR3 DNA: TGTGCCAGCAGTGGGCAACAGGGGGCTCGGGAGCAGTACTTC; CDR3 protein: CASSGQQGAREQYF
clone size: NA; J gene: TRBJ2-6; V gene: TRBV5-4; D gene: NA; CDR3 DNA: TGTGCCAGCAGCCAACGGGGCTCTGGGGCCAACGTCCTGACTTTC; CDR3 protein: CASSQRGSGANVLTF
clone size: NA; J gene: TRBJ1-1; V gene: TRBV11-2; D gene: NA; CDR3 DNA: TGTGCCAGCAGCCCCCTGATCGGGCTGAACACTGAAGCTTTCTTT; CDR3 protein: CASSPLIGLNTEAFF
clone size: NA; J gene: TRBJ2-3; V gene: TRBV27; D gene: NA; CDR3 DNA: TGTGCCAGCAGTTTAAAATTGGGTTTACTATACACAGATACGCAGTATTTT; CDR3 protein: CASSLKLGLLYTDTQYF
clone size: NA; J gene: TRBJ2-7; V gene: TRBV6-5; D gene: TRBD1; CDR3 DNA: TGTGCCAGCAGTTTGGGACAGGCGGGCGAGCAGTACTTC; CDR3 protein: CASSLGQAGEQYF
clone size: NA; J gene: TRBJ2-1; V gene: TRBV9; D gene: TRBD2; CDR3 DNA: TGTGCCAGCAGCGTAGTGCCCGGGACTAAGTCCTACAATGAGCAGTTCTTC; CDR3 protein: CASSVVPGTKSYNEQFF
clone size: NA; J gene: TRBJ1-2; V gene: TRBV23-1; D gene: NA; CDR3 DNA: TGCGCCAGCAGTCCGGAATGTGTTTCGTTGGGCTACACCTTC; CDR3 protein: CASSPECVSLGYTF
clone size: once; J gene: TRBJ1-4; V gene: TRBV30; D gene: NA; CDR3 DNA: TGTGCCTGGAGTCTTAGCCCTCCTGGGAAACTGTTTTTT; CDR3 protein: CAWSLSPPGKLFF
clone size: once; J gene: TRBJ2-2; V gene: TRBV6-5; D gene: NA; CDR3 DNA: TGTGCCAGCAGTTACGGCAGCGTGAACACCGGGGAGCTGTTTTTT; CDR3 protein: CASSYGSVNTGELFF
clone size: NA; J gene: TRBJ1-3; V gene: TRBV27; D gene: NA; CDR3 DNA: TGTGCCAGCAGCCCATCCCTCAGGCGGCCAGGAAACACCATATATTTT; CDR3 protein: CASSPSLRRPGNTIYF
clone size: NA; J gene: TRBJ1-4; V gene: TRBV6-6; D gene: NA; CDR3 DNA: TGTGCCAGCAGACTGCAGGGCGGGAATGAAAAACTGTTTTTT; CDR3 protein: CASRLQGGNEKLFF
clone size: once; J gene: TRBJ1-1; V gene: TRBV4-3; D gene: NA; CDR3 DNA: TGCGCCAGCAGCCAAGAGAACAGGGCGGGCGAAGCTTTCTTT; CDR3 protein: CASSQENRAGEAFF
clone size: NA; J gene: TRBJ1-6; V gene: TRBV30; D gene: NA; CDR3 DNA: TGTGCCTCTCAGCAGGGCGTTAATTCACCCCTCCACTTT; CDR3 protein: CASQQGVNSPLHF
clone size: NA; J gene: TRBJ1-1; V gene: TRBV2; D gene: TRBD1; CDR3 DNA: TGTGCCAGCATGAAGGAGGGGGCCCTGGGCACTGAAGCTTTCTTT; CDR3 protein: CASMKEGALGTEAFF
clone size: NA; J gene: TRBJ2-3; V gene: TRBV7-9; D gene: NA; CDR3 DNA: TGTGCCAGCAGCTTAAGAGGGGGTAATACGCAGTATTTT; CDR3 protein: CASSLRGGNTQYF
clone size: once; J gene: TRBJ1-2; V gene: TRBV5-1; D gene: TRBD1; CDR3 DNA: TGCGCCAGCGGGACAGGGTATGGCTACACCTTC; CDR3 protein: CASGTGYGYTF
clone size: few; J gene: TRBJ2-7; V gene: TRBV14; D gene: NA; CDR3 DNA: TGTGCCAGCAGCCGGCAGAGAAACTACGAGCAGTACTTC; CDR3 protein: CASSRQRNYEQYF
clone size: once; J gene: TRBJ2-5; V gene: TRBV7-3; D gene: NA; CDR3 DNA: TGTGCCAGCAGCTTATGGGATACCCAAGAGACCCAGTACTTC; CDR3 protein: CASSLWDTQETQYF
clone size: NA; J gene: TRBJ2-2; V gene: TRBV30; D gene: NA; CDR3 DNA: TGTGCCTGGCAGGGTTTTGACACCGGGGAGCTGTTTTTT; CDR3 protein: CAWQGFDTGELFF
clone size: few; J gene: TRBJ1-2; V gene: TRBV29-1; D gene: NA; CDR3 DNA: TGCAGCGTTGAAGCCGAGAACTATGGCTACACCTTC; CDR3 protein: CSVEAENYGYTF
clone size: NA; J gene: TRBJ2-3; V gene: TRBV4-1; D gene: NA; CDR3 DNA: TGCGCCAGCAGCCAGGTTCGAGTGGATACGCAGTATTTT; CDR3 protein: CASSQVRVDTQYF
clone size: NA; J gene: TRBJ1-4; V gene: TRBV7-8; D gene: NA; CDR3 DNA: TGTGCCAGCAGCCCGGGACGGATCACTAATGAAAAACTGTTTTTT; CDR3 protein: CASSPGRITNEKLFF
clone size: NA; J gene: TRBJ2-2; V gene: TRBV19; D gene: NA; CDR3 DNA: TGTGCCATCATCGACTCGAACACCGGGGAGCTGTTTTTT; CDR3 protein: CAIIDSNTGELFF
clone size: NA; J gene: TRBJ2-5; V gene: TRBV14; D gene: NA; CDR3 DNA: TGTGCCAGCAGCCAAGATTGGATCAGCCAAGAGACCCAGTACTTC; CDR3 protein: CASSQDWISQETQYF
clone size: NA; J gene: TRBJ2-7; V gene: TRBV18; D gene: NA; CDR3 DNA: TGTGCCAGCTCACCGGCAGTCTCCTACGAGCAGTACTTC; CDR3 protein: CASSPAVSYEQYF
clone size: NA; J gene: TRBJ1-1; V gene: TRBV2; D gene: NA; CDR3 DNA: TGTGCCAGCAGGACCGGGGCAGCGAACACTGAAGCTTTCTTT; CDR3 protein: CASRTGAANTEAFF
clone size: few; J gene: TRBJ2-7; V gene: TRBV7-8; D gene: TRBD1; CDR3 DNA: TGTGCCAGCAGCTTACACCCCGGGACAGGGAGCGAGCAGTACTTC; CDR3 protein: CASSLHPGTGSEQYF
clone size: NA; J gene: TRBJ1-1; V gene: TRBV27; D gene: NA; CDR3 DNA: TGTGCCAGCAGGGGGAACACTGAAGCTTTCTTT; CDR3 protein: CASRGNTEAFF
clone size: NA; J gene: TRBJ2-4; V gene: TRBV9; D gene: NA; CDR3 DNA: TGTGCCAGCAGCGAGGGGCCAGCCAAAAACATTCAGTACTTC; CDR3 protein: CASSEGPAKNIQYF
clone size: NA; J gene: TRBJ1-5; V gene: TRBV6-5; D gene: NA; CDR3 DNA: TGTGCCAGCAGTAACTTAAATCAGCCCCAGCATTTT; CDR3 protein: CASSNLNQPQHF
clone size: NA; J gene: TRBJ1-5; V gene: TRBV6-5; D gene: NA; CDR3 DNA: TGTGCCAGCAGTTACAGGGGTCACCAGCCCCAGCATTTT; CDR3 protein: CASSYRGHQPQHF
clone size: NA; J gene: TRBJ2-5; V gene: TRBV19; D gene: TRBD2; CDR3 DNA: TGTGCCAGTAGTCCTGGGACTAGCGGGGAGCCGTACCAAGAGACCCAGTACTTC; CDR3 protein: CASSPGTSGEPYQETQYF